This T cell receptor (beta chain) was recovered during a study of blood T cell repertoires in COVID-19 (dated by TCRdb to the early 2020s). Regarding the complete study: Samples covering the acute and convalescent phases of COVID-19 were provided by collaborators in the United States, Italy and Spain. The repertoires were released in a freely available public database intended as a resource for research on the immune response to SARS-CoV-2. The samples were drawn from the first 160 participants of the ongoing ImmuneRACE study and from roughly 1,300 subjects provided by 6 global collaborators. Where HLA class I and class II types were available, the types were taken from metadata supplied by the sample provider, not from assay-based typing. The sample metadata nearly always contained a de-identified subject ID, COVID-19 status, age in years and sex. Deeply sampled blood TCRbeta repertoires from subjects exposed to, actively infected with, or recovered from COVID-19 were included in the dataset. The prospective study material was composed of cDNA or gDNA derived from T cells, B-cell-depleted T cells, or PBMCs.

Unmatched junction bases come to 7, with V trimmed by 5 bases and J by 8 bases. Spanning cysteine to phenylalanine, the CDR3 consists of 14 amino acids. Just CDR3 DNA is preserved here, 42 bases in frame from base 1. CDR1 and CDR2 (MNHEY, SMNVEV) derive from the germline V gene (reference sequence). Each collaborating institution followed its own protocols to collect whole blood in K2EDTA tubes. Collaborator samples were shipped for TCRbeta analysis as frozen whole blood, isolated PBMCs, or DNA extracted from either sample type. A note on this clone: Its antigen is not yet known. Base quality data are lacking; no much larger clone is found one base away.

The study at large found these results: How much clinical and demographic metadata was included differed by source and by participant, and the metadata was provided uncurated.

TCRbeta CDR3 regions were amplified from genomic DNA by means of the immunoSEQ Assay, a bias-controlled multiplex PCR. The published analysis was carried out like this. The number of nucleated cells in each sample was estimated from the amplification of reference gene primers within the assay. To quantify the absolute abundance of each unique TCRbeta CDR3 rearrangement, sequence reads were collapsed and filtered. For each sample, productive Simpson clonality was calculated by taking the square root of Simpson's diversity index across productive rearrangements. TCRdb took this table from immuneACCESS and kept in-frame rearrangements with V and J called. Such tables lack part of the clones; where checked against another copy, unresolved V genes explain under half of the gap, and the rest is unexplained. V and J calls and clone size are as listed in that table; D and trimming were resolved from the DNA. For this sample there are roughly 92,000 clones; about 90% appear just once. The top ten hold under 8% of the sample.

The sequence derives from a human donor with acute or convalescent COVID-19. The donor label of this sample is uncertain. This chain is built from TRBV27 and TRBJ1-4; 8 central nucleotides agree with TRBD1. The sequencing input was peripheral blood. The CDR3 amino acid sequence is: CASSTTGGREKLFF. The DNA sequence is TGTGCCAGCAGTACCACAGGGGGTAGGGAAAAACTGTTTTTT.